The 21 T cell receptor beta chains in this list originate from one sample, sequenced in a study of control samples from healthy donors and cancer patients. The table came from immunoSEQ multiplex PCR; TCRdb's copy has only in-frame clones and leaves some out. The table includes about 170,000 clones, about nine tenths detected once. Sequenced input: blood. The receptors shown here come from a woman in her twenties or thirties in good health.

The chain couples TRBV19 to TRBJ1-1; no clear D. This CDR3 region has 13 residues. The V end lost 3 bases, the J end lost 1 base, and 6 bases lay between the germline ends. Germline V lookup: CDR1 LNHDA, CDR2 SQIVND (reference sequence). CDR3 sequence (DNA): TGTGCCAGTAGTATTACGGAGAACACTGAAGCTTTCTTT. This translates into CASSITENTEAFF.

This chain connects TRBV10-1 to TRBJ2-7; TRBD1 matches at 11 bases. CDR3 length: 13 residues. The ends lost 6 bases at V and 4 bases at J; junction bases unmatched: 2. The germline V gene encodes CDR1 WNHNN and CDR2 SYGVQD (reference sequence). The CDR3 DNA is TGCGCCAGCAGCCGGGACAGGGGGTACGAGCAGTACTTC. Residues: CASSRDRGYEQYF.

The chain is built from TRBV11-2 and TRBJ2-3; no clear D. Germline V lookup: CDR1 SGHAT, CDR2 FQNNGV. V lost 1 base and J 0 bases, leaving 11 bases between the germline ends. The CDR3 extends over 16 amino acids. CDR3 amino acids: CASSLVPDPSTDTQYF. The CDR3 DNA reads TGTGCCAGCAGCTTAGTTCCAGACCCTAGCACAGATACGCAGTATTTT.

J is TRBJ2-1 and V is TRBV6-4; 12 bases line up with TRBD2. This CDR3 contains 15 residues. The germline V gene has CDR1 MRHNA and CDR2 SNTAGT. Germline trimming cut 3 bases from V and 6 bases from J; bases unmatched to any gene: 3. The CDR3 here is CASSDLAGGPNEQFF. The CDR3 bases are TGTGCCAGCAGTGATCTAGCGGGAGGGCCCAATGAGCAGTTCTTC.

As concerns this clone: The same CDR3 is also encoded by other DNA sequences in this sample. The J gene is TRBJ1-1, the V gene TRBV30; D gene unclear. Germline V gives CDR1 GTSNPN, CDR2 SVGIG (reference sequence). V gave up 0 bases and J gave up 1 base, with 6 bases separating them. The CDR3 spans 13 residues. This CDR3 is CAWSVRGNTEAFF. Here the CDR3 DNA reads TGTGCCTGGAGTGTACGGGGGAACACTGAAGCTTTCTTT.

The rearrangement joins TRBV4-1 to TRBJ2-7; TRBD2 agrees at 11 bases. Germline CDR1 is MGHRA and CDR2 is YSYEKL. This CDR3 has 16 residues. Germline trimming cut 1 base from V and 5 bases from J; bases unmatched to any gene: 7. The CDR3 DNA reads TGCGCCAGCAGCCAAGTCACTAGCGGGAGTCGGGACGAGCAGTACTTC. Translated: CASSQVTSGSRDEQYF.

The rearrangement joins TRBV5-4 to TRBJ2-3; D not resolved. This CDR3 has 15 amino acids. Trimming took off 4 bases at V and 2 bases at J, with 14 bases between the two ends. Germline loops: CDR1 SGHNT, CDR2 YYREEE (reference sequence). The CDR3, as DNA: TGTGCCAGCAGCCTTTACGGTTTGTTCACAGATACGCAGTATTTT. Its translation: CASSLYGLFTDTQYF.

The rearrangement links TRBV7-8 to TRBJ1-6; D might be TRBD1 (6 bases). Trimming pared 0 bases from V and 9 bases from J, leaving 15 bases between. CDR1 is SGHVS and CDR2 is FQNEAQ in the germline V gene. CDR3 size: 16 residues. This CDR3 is CASSLAGWGARSPLHF. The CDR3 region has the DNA TGTGCCAGCAGCTTAGCGGGGTGGGGGGCGCGTTCACCCCTCCACTTT. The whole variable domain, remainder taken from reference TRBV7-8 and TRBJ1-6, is GAGVSQSPRYKVAKRGQDVALRCDPISGHVSLFWYQQALGQGPEFLTYFQNEAQLDKSGLPSDRFFAERPEGSVSTLKIQRTQQEDSAVYLCASSLAGWGARSPLHFGNGTRLTVT.

The CDR3 nucleotides read TGTGCCAGTAGTAGGGACAACTCCTACGAGCAGTACTTC. Its translation: CASSRDNSYEQYF. The chain links TRBV19 to TRBJ2-7; tentatively, D is TRBD1 (6 bases). Between the trimmed V and J ends, which lost 4 bases and 0 bases, there was a span of 7 bases. CDR3 length: 13 amino acids. In germline, CDR1 is LNHDA, CDR2 SQIVND (reference sequence).

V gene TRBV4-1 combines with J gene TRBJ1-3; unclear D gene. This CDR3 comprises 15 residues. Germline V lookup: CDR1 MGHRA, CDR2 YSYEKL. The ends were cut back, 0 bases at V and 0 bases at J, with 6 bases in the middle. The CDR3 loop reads CASSQDRRSGNTIYF. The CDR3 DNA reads TGCGCCAGCAGCCAAGACAGACGCTCTGGAAACACCATATATTTT.

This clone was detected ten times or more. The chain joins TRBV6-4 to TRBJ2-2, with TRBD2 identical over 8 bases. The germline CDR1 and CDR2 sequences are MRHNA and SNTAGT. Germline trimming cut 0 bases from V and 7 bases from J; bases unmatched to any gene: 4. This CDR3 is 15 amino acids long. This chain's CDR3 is CASSDSGAGVGELFF. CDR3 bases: TGTGCCAGCAGTGACTCCGGAGCGGGAGTCGGGGAGCTGTTTTTT.

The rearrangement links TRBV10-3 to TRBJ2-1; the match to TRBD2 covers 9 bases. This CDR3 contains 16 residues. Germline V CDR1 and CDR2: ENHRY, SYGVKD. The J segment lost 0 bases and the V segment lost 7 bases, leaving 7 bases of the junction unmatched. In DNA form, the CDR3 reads TGTGCCATCAAGCCGGGACTAGCAGCCTCCTACAATGAGCAGTTCTTC. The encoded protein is CAIKPGLAASYNEQFF.

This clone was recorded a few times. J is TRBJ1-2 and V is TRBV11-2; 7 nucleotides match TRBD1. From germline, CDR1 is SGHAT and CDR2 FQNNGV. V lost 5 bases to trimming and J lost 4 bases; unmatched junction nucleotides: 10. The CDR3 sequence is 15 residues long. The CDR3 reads CASSPRQGTGYGYTF. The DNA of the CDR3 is TGTGCCAGCAGCCCCCGACAGGGAACGGGCTATGGCTACACCTTC.

CDR3 DNA: TGTGCCAGCAGTGAGGGCAGGGGCTCTGGGGCCAACGTCCTGACTTTC. This codes for CASSEGRGSGANVLTF. This chain links TRBV2 with TRBJ2-6, with D perhaps TRBD1 (6 bases). Trimming removed 3 bases from V and 0 bases from J, with 9 bases in between. The length of the CDR3 is 16 residues. Per the germline V gene, CDR1 is SNHLY and CDR2 is FYNNEI.

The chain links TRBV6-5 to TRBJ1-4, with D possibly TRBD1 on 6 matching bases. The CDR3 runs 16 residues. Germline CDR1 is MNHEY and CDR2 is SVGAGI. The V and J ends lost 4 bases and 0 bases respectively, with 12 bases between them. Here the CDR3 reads CASSFSGVATNEKLFF. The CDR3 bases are TGTGCCAGCAGTTTTTCAGGGGTCGCAACTAATGAAAAACTGTTTTTT.

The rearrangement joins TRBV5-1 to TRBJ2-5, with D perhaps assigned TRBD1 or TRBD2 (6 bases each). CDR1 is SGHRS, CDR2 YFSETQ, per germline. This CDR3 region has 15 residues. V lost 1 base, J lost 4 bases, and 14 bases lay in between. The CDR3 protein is CASSLSGGRGETQYF. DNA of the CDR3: TGCGCCAGCAGCTTGTCTGGGGGGCGCGGAGAGACCCAGTACTTC.

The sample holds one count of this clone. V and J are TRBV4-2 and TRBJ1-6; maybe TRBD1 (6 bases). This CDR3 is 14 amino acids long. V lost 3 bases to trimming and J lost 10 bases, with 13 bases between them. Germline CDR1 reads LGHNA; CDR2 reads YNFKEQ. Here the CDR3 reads CASSQFRGVSPLHF. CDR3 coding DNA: TGTGCCAGCAGCCAGTTTAGGGGGGTGTCACCCCTCCACTTT.

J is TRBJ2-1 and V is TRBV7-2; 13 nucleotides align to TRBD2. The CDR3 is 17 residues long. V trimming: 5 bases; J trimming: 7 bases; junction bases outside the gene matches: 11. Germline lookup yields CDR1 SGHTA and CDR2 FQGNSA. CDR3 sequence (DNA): TGTGCCAGCAGCCAAGGGGGTGGGACTAGCGGGAAAAATGAGCAGTTCTTC. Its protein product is CASSQGGGTSGKNEQFF. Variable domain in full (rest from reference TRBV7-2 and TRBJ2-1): GAGVSQSPSNKVTEKGKDVELRCDPISGHTALYWYRQSLGQGLEFLIYFQGNSAPDKSGLPSDRFSAERTGGSVSTLTIQRTQQEDSAVYLCASSQGGGTSGKNEQFFGPGTRLTVL.

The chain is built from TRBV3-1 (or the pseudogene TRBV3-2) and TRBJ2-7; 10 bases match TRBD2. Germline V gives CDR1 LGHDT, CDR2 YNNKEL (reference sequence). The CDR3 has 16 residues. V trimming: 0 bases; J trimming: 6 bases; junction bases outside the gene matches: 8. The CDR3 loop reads CASSQDPSGRGIEQYF. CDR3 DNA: TGTGCCAGCAGCCAAGATCCTAGCGGGAGAGGTATCGAGCAGTACTTC.

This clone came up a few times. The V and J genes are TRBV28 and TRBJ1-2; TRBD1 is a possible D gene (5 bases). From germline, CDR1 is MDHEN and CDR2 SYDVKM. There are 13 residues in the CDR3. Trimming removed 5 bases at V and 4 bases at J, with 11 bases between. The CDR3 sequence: CASSLRDGYGYTF. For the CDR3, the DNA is TGTGCCAGCAGTCTCCGGGACGGCTATGGCTACACCTTC.

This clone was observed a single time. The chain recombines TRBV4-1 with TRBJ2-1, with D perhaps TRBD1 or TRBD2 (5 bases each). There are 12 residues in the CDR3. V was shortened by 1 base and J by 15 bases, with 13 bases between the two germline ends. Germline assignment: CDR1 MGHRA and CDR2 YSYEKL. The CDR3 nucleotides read TGCGCCAGCAGCCAAGGGGGGAATGGGCGGTTCTTC. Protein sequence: CASSQGGNGRFF.